The text below deals with one T cell receptor (beta chain). As processed by the authors: It was from reference gene primer amplification that nucleated cell counts were estimated. TCRdb's table, derived via immunoSEQ multiplex PCR, lists solely in-frame clones and lacks some. V and J calls and clone size follow that table, whereas D and trimming were derived from the DNA. The table has fewer than 250,000 clones, 90% seen once; the top ten hold approximately 2.4%. It was during active infection that Seattle patients were enrolled and then longitudinally followed. The germline V gene encodes CDR1 GTSNPN and CDR2 SVGIG (reference sequence). This CDR3 has 13 amino acids. The germline V and J ends were trimmed by 0 bases and 7 bases, with 12 bases remaining between them. The data derive from a study of blood T cell repertoires in COVID-19. In the study overall: The United States, Italy and Spain supplied acute and convalescent COVID-19 samples. T cells, B-cell-depleted T cells, or PBMCs provided the cDNA or gDNA that served as material.

The clonotype comes from a man aged 25 to 45 with COVID-19, enrolled during active disease. The sample consisted of peripheral blood. The chain carries TRBV30 and TRBJ1-1, with a weak D call TRBD1 (5 bases). The CDR3 sequence: CAWSVLQGGEAFF. CDR3 coding DNA: TGTGCCTGGAGTGTACTTCAGGGAGGTGAAGCTTTCTTT.